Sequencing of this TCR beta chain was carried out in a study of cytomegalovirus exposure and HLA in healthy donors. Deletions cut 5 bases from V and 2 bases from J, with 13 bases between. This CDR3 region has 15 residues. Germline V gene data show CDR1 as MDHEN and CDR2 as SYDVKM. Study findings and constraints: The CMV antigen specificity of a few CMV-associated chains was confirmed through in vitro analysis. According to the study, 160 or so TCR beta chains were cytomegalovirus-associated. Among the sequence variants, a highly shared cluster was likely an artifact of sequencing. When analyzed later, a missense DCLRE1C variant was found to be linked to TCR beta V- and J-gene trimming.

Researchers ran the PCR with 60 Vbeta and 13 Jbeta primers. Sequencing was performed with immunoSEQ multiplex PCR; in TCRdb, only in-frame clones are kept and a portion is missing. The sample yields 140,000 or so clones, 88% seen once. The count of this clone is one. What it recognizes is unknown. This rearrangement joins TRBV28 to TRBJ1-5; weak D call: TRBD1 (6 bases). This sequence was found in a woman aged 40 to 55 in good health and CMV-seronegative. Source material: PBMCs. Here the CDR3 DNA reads TGTGCCAGCAGTCAGGGGCAGGCTCGCAATCAGCCCCAGCATTTT. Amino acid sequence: CASSQGQARNQPQHF.